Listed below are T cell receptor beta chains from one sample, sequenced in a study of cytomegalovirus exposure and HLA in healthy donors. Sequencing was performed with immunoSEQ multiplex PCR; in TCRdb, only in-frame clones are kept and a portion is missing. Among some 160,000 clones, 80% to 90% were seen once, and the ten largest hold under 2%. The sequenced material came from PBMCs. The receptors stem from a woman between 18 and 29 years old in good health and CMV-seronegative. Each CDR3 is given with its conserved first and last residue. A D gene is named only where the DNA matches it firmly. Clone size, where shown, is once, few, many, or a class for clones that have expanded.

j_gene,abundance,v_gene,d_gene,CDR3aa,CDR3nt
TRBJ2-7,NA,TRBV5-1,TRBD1,CASSWSWGQSDEQYF,TGCGCCAGCAGCTGGTCCTGGGGACAGTCCGACGAGCAGTACTTC
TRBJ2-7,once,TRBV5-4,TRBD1,CASSSTGGGDEQYF,TGTGCCAGCAGCTCGACAGGGGGCGGCGACGAGCAGTACTTC
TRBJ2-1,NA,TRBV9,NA,CASSRVYNEQFF,TGTGCCAGCAGTCGAGTGTACAATGAGCAGTTCTTC
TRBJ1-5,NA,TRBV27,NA,CASSPQGNRFRSNQPQHF,TGTGCCAGCAGTCCTCAGGGGAACCGATTTAGGAGCAATCAGCCCCAGCATTTT
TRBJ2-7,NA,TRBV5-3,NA,CARSLQRSYEQYF,TGTGCCAGAAGCTTGCAGCGCTCCTACGAGCAGTACTTC
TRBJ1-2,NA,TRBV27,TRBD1,CASTLSAGGTYGYTF,TGTGCCAGCACGCTAAGTGCAGGGGGCACCTATGGCTACACCTTC
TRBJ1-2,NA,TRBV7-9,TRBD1,CASSLGQGAWRGYTF,TGTGCCAGCAGCTTAGGTCAGGGGGCCTGGCGTGGCTACACCTTC
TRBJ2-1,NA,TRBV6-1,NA,CASSARGWDNEQFF,TGTGCCAGCAGTGCTCGGGGATGGGACAATGAGCAGTTCTTC
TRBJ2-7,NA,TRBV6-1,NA,CASRETTDSYEQYF,TGTGCCAGCAGGGAAACGACAGATTCCTACGAGCAGTACTTT
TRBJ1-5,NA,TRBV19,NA,CASSIGQGGRWSNQPQHF,TGTGCCAGTAGTATTGGCCAGGGAGGGAGGTGGAGCAATCAGCCCCAGCATTTT
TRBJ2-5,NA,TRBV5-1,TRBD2,CASRREYSGETQYF,TGCGCCAGCAGGCGGGAGTACTCCGGGGAGACCCAGTACTTC
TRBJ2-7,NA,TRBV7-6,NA,CASSSPTSYEQYF,TGTGCCAGCAGCTCGCCCACTAGCTACGAGCAGTACTTC
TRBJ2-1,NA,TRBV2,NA,CASSEVKEHQEQFF,TGTGCCAGCAGTGAAGTCAAGGAGCACCAAGAGCAGTTCTTC
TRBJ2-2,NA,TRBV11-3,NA,CASSSLVTGELFF,TGTGCCAGCAGCTCACTAGTGACCGGGGAGCTGTTTTTT
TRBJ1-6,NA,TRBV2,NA,CASSVGRSPLHF,TGTGCCAGCAGTGTGGGCCGCTCACCCCTCCACTTT
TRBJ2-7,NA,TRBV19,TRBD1,CASSPQGADYEQYF,TGTGCCAGTAGTCCCCAGGGGGCTGACTACGAGCAGTACTTC
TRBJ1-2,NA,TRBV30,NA,CAWNVVVPYYGYTF,TGTGCCTGGAACGTTGTAGTACCCTATTATGGCTACACCTTC
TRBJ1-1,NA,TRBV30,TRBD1,CAWKQGEWTEAFF,TGTGCCTGGAAACAGGGGGAATGGACTGAAGCTTTCTTT
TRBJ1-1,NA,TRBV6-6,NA,CASSHAGAEAFF,TGTGCCAGCAGTCACGCAGGGGCCGAAGCTTTCTTT
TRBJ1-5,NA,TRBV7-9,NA,CASSPGTLNQPQHF,TGTGCCAGCAGCCCCGGGACACTTAATCAGCCCCAGCATTTT
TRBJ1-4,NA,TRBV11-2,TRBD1,CASSLGQGYEKLFF,TGTGCCAGCAGCTTGGGACAGGGGTATGAAAAACTGTTTTTT
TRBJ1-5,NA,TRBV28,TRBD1,CASITGEGVNQPQHF,TGTGCCAGCATCACAGGGGAAGGGGTCAATCAGCCCCAGCATTTT
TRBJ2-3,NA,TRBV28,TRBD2,CASSGIAGVTDTQYF,TGTGCCAGCAGTGGCATAGCGGGGGTCACAGATACGCAGTATTTT
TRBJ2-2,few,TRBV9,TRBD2,CASSRGDYNTGELFF,TGTGCCAGCAGCCGGGGGGACTATAACACCGGGGAGCTGTTTTTT
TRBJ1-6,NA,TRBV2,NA,CASSGTGNNSPLHF,TGTGCCAGCAGTGGAACAGGGAATAATTCACCCCTCCACTTT
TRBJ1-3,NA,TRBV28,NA,CASSPRRGSGNTIYF,TGTGCCAGCAGCCCTCGGCGGGGGTCTGGAAACACCATATATTTT
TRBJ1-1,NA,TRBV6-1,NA,CASSPLGATEAFF,TGTGCCAGCAGTCCTCTGGGGGCCACTGAAGCTTTCTTT
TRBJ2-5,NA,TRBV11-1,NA,CASSLVTGSPQETQYF,TGTGCCAGCAGCTTAGTAACAGGGTCACCGCAAGAGACCCAGTACTTC
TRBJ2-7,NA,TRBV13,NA,CASSLVGGNSYGEQYF,TGTGCCAGCAGCTTAGTAGGCGGGAACAGCTACGGCGAGCAGTACTTC